This entry is about one T cell receptor (beta chain). The CDR3 is 17 residues long. V was pared by 4 bases and J by 5 bases, with 10 bases of the junction left unmatched. The germline V gene has CDR1 SGDLS and CDR2 YYNGEE. In the original workflow: Estimation of nucleated cell counts relied on the amplification of reference gene primers. Using immunoSEQ multiplex PCR, the repertoire was profiled, and TCRdb retains in-frame clones only, with some absent. V and J calls and clone size are given by that table; D and trimming were obtained from the DNA. The sample lists tens of thousands of clones, 79% occurring once. This entry is derived from a study of blood T cell repertoires in COVID-19. Study information: COVID-19 samples from acute and convalescent phases originated in the United States, Italy and Spain. PBMCs, B-cell-depleted T cells, or T cells were the source of the cDNA or gDNA that made up the material.

The sequence came from a human donor in a cohort sampled during active COVID-19. The V gene is TRBV9, the J gene TRBJ2-3; 13 nucleotides align to TRBD2. The sequenced material came from peripheral blood. The CDR3 region is CASSPGLAGRARDTQYF. The CDR3 nucleotides are TGTGCCAGCAGCCCGGGACTAGCGGGACGCGCTAGAGATACGCAGTATTTT. Looking up the rest from reference TRBV9 and TRBJ2-3 gives the full variable domain: DSGVTQTPKHLITATGQRVTLRCSPRSGDLSVYWYQQSLDQGLQFLIQYYNGEERAKGNILERFSAQQFPDLHSELNLSSLELGDSALYFCASSPGLAGRARDTQYFGPGTRLTVL.